This T cell receptor beta chain derives from a study of blood T cell repertoires in COVID-19. Under the authors' procedure: By means of reference gene primer amplification, nucleated cell counts were estimated. Only in-frame clones appear in the TCRdb table, and some are missing; sequencing was by immunoSEQ multiplex PCR. From that table come the V and J calls and clone size; the DNA was used to work out D and trimming. The sample shows approximately 82,000 clones, around 81% of them seen only once. The clonotype comes from a woman aged 70 to 79 with active or convalescent COVID-19. Sequenced input: peripheral blood.

The CDR3 region is CASSSGVPSLRIEQFF. CDR3 DNA sequence: TGTGCCAGCTCATCGGGGGTTCCTTCGCTTAGGATTGAGCAGTTCTTC. V is TRBV18 and J is TRBJ2-1; D may be TRBD2 (6 bases). V was pared by 5 bases and J by 9 bases, with 23 bases between. The CDR3 runs 16 residues. Germline CDR1 reads KGHSH; CDR2 reads LQKENI.